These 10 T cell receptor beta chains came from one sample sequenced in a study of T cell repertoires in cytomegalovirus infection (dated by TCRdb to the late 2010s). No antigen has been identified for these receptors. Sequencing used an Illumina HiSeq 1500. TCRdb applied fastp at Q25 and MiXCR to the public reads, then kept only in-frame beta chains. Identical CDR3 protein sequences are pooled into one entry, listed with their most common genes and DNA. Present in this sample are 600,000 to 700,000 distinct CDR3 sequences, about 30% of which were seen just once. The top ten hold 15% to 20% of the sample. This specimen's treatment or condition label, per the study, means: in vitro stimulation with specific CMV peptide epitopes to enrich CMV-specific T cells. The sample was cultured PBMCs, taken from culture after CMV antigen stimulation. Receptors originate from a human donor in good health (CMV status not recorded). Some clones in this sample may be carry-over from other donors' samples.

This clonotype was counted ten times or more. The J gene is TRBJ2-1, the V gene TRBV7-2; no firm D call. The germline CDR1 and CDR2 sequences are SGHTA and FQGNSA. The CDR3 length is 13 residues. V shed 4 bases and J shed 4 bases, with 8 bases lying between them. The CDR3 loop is CASSSRNYNEQFF. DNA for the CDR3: TGTGCCAGCAGCTCAAGAAATTACAATGAGCAGTTCTTC.

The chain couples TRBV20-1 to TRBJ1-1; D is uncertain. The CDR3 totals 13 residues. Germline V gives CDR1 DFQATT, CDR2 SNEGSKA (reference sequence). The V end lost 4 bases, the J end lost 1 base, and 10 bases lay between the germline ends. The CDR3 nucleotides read TGCAGTGCTACCCACCGGAGGAACACTGAAGCTTTCTTT. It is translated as CSATHRRNTEAFF.

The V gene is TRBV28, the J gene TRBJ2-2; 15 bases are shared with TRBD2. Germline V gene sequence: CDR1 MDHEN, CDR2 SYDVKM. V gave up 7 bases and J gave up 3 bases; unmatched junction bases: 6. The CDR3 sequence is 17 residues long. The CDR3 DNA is TGTGCCAGCACGGGGACTAGCGGGGGGACACACACCGGGGAGCTGTTTTTT. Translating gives CASTGTSGGTHTGELFF.

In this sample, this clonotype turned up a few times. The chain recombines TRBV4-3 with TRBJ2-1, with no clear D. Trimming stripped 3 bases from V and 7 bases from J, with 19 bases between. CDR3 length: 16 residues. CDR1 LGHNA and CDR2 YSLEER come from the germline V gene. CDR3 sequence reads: CASSQAKGIGWNEQFF. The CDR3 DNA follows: TGCGCCAGCAGCCAGGCCAAAGGGATTGGATGGAATGAGCAGTTCTTC.

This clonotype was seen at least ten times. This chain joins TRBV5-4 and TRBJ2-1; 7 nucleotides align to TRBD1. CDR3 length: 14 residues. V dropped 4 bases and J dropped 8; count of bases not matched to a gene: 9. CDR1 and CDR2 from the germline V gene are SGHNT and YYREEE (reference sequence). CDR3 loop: CASSGRDRVDEQFF. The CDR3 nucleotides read TGTGCCAGCAGCGGCCGGGACAGAGTCGATGAGCAGTTCTTC.

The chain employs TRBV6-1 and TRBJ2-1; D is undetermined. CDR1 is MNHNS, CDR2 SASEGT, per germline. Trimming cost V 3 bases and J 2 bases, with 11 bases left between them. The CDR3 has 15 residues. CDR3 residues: CASSDEGRTYNEQFF. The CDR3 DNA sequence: TGTGCCAGCAGTGATGAAGGTAGAACCTACAATGAGCAGTTCTTC.

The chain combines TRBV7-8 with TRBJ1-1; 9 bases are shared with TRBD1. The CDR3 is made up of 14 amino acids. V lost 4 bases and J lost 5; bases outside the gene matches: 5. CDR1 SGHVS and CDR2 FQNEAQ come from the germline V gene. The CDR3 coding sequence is TGTGCCAGCAGCTCGCGGACAGGGGAGACTGAAGCTTTCTTT. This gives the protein CASSSRTGETEAFF. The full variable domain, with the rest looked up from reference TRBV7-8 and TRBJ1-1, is GAGVSQSPRYKVAKRGQDVALRCDPISGHVSLFWYQQALGQGPEFLTYFQNEAQLDKSGLPSDRFFAERPEGSVSTLKIQRTQQEDSAVYLCASSSRTGETEAFFGQGTRLTVV.

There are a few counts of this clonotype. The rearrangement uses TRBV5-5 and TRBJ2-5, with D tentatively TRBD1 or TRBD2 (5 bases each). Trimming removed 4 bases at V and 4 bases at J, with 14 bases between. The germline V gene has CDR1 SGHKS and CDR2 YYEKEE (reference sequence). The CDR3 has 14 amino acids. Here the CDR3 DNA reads TGTGCCAGCAGCCTCGGGCCCGGGGCAGAGACCCAGTACTTC. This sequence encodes CASSLGPGAETQYF.

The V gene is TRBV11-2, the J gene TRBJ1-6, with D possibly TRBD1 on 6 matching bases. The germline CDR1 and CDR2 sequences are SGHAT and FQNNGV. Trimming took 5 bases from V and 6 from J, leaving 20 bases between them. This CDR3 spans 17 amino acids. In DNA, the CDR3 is TGTGCCAGCAGCATGGAAACAGGGTGGTGGGGTAATTCACCCCTCCACTTT. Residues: CASSMETGWWGNSPLHF.

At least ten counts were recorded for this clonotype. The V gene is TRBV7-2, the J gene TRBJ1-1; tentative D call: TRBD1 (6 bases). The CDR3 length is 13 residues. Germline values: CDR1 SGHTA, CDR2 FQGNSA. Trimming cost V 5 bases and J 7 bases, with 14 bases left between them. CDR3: CASSHNYRDEAFF. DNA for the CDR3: TGTGCCAGCAGCCACAACTACAGGGATGAAGCTTTCTTT.